These 13 T cell receptor beta chains were all obtained from the same sample, sequenced in a study of neurological immune-mediated disorders (dated by TCRdb to the late 2010s). The time point label here, explained by the study, means: longitudinal time-point 2. Libraries were made using 5' RACE. Sequenced using an Illumina HiSeq 2500. TCRdb itself trimmed the public reads at Q25 with fastp, ran MiXCR and retained productive beta chains. Identical CDR3 protein sequences are pooled into one entry, listed with their most common genes and DNA. In this sample the table shows roughly 45,000 distinct CDR3 sequences, about an eighth of which occur a single time. 4.5% of the sample belongs to the ten largest clones. Specimen: PBMCs. Every receptor here comes from a male donor with HTLV-1-associated myelopathy (HAM/TSP).

Relative to its sample, this clonotype is medium-sized. The rearrangement joins TRBV10-3 to TRBJ1-3, with 7 bases aligning to TRBD1. Trimming at V came to 9 bases and at J to 0 bases, leaving 2 bases not matched to a gene. This CDR3 spans 13 amino acids. Germline assignment: CDR1 ENHRY and CDR2 SYGVKD. The CDR3 nucleotides read TGTGCCATACGGGACAGCTCTGGAAACACCATATATTTT. Translation: CAIRDSSGNTIYF.

This clonotype has at least ten counts. The chain has TRBV7-2 and TRBJ2-5, with D perhaps matching TRBD1 or TRBD2 (5 bases each). V was cut by 0 bases and J by 2 bases, with 13 bases left in between. There are 16 residues in the CDR3. CDR1 is SGHTA, CDR2 FQGNSA, per germline. CDR3 sequence reads: CASSLAAGALQETQYF. The CDR3 DNA follows: TGTGCCAGCAGCTTAGCAGCCGGGGCTCTGCAAGAGACCCAGTACTTC.

This clonotype has at least ten counts. V usage is TRBV20-1 and J usage is TRBJ2-1; 9 bases map to TRBD2. V lost 5 bases, J lost 2 bases, and 4 bases stayed unmatched. Germline CDR1 reads DFQATT; CDR2 reads SNEGSKA (reference sequence). The CDR3 has 14 amino acids. Here the CDR3 DNA reads TGCAGTGCTCATAGCGGGGGACCCTACAATGAGCAGTTCTTC. Amino acid sequence: CSAHSGGPYNEQFF.

This clonotype turned up a few times. The J gene is TRBJ1-1, the V gene TRBV25-1; 7 bases fit TRBD1. J lost 1 base, V lost 7 bases, and 9 bases had no gene match. The germline V gene has CDR1 MGHDK and CDR2 SYGVNS. The CDR3 loop spans 15 amino acids. Here the CDR3 reads CASTPRGDRNTEAFF. The CDR3 DNA reads TGTGCCAGCACCCCAAGGGGGGACAGGAACACTGAAGCTTTCTTT.

At least ten counts were recorded for this clonotype. The chain has TRBV29-1 and TRBJ2-3; 7 positions agree with TRBD2. Germline V gives CDR1 SQVTM, CDR2 ANQGSEA. The CDR3 extends over 14 amino acids. J gave up 1 base and V 4 bases, and 5 bases lay outside the gene matches. The CDR3 loop reads CSVGGGSGTDTQYF. Here the CDR3 DNA reads TGCAGCGTTGGGGGGGGGTCGGGCACAGATACGCAGTATTTT.

The table lists this clonotype with a few counts. This chain joins TRBV7-2 and TRBJ1-6; no reliable D call. CDR1 and CDR2 (germline): SGHTA, FQGNSA. There are 16 residues in the CDR3. Trimming left V 6 bases short and J 0 bases short, with 12 bases between. The CDR3 coding sequence is TGTGCCAGCAGACTGGACGGGAGCTCCTATAATTCACCCCTCCACTTT. It is translated as CASRLDGSSYNSPLHF.

There are many counts of this clonotype. CDR3 region: CASSLARQGATRTGELFF. The CDR3 DNA sequence: TGCGCCAGCAGCTTGGCTCGACAGGGAGCAACGCGGACCGGGGAGCTGTTTTTT. The rearrangement joins TRBV5-1 to TRBJ2-2; 7 nucleotides match TRBD1. J lost 5 bases, V lost 0 bases, and 13 bases had no gene match. The CDR3 totals 18 residues. The germline CDR1 and CDR2 sequences are SGHRS and YFSETQ.

The chain is built from TRBV9 and TRBJ2-2; D remains unclear. CDR1 and CDR2 from the germline V gene are SGDLS and YYNGEE. This CDR3 is 12 amino acids long. Trimming removed 7 bases at V and 3 bases at J, with 7 bases between. CDR3 sequence reads: CASCLYTGELFF. The CDR3 nucleotides are TGTGCCAGCTGCCTCTACACCGGGGAGCTGTTTTTT.

This clonotype was seen at least ten times. The chain employs TRBV7-2 and TRBJ2-5; 10 nucleotides match TRBD2. Trimming at V came to 2 bases and at J to 5 bases, leaving 11 bases not matched to a gene. The CDR3 extends over 17 amino acids. CDR1 is SGHTA and CDR2 is FQGNSA in the germline V gene. Written as DNA, the CDR3 is TGTGCCAGCAGCTTAAGACGTGGAGCGGGGGGGTTGGAGACCCAGTACTTC. This codes for CASSLRRGAGGLETQYF.

There are many counts of this clonotype. The chain uses TRBV27 and TRBJ1-4; perhaps TRBD1 as D (5 bases). Germline values: CDR1 MNHEY, CDR2 SMNVEV (reference sequence). V was clipped by 0 bases and J by 5 bases, with 10 bases between them. The CDR3 extends over 15 amino acids. CDR3 sequence: CASSLSAGVNEKLFF. Written as DNA, the CDR3 is TGTGCCAGCAGTTTATCCGCGGGGGTGAATGAAAAACTGTTTTTT.

A word on this clonotype: This may come from a read error, since a much larger clone is one base off. The genes are TRBV6-2 or TRBV6-3 and TRBJ1-2; D remains unclear. This CDR3 spans 12 amino acids. Germline assignment: CDR1 MNHEY and CDR2 SVGEGT. V was trimmed by 2 bases and J by 5 bases, leaving 6 bases between them. In DNA, the CDR3 is TGTGCCAGCAGTTACGAAGTATATGGCTACACCTTC. This gives the protein CASSYEVYGYTF.

V gene TRBV2 combines with J gene TRBJ2-7; 10 bases fit TRBD1. This CDR3 is built from 14 residues. J lost 1 base, V lost 6 bases, and 3 bases had no gene match. The V gene's germline CDR1 is SNHLY and CDR2 FYNNEI. CDR3 bases: TGTGCCAGCAGACGGGACAGGGGATCCTACGAGCAGTACTTC. Translation: CASRRDRGSYEQYF. Variable domain in full (rest from reference TRBV2 and TRBJ2-7): EPEVTQTPSHQVTQMGQEVILRCVPISNHLYFYWYRQILGQKVEFLVSFYNNEISEKSEIFDDQFSVERPDGSNFTLKIRSTKLEDSAMYFCASRRDRGSYEQYFGPGTRLTVT.

This clonotype was counted at least ten times. This chain joins TRBV14 and TRBJ1-1; TRBD1 aligns across 9 bases. Trimming cost V 4 bases and J 4 bases; bases outside gene matches: 7. Germline values: CDR1 SGHDN, CDR2 FVKESK. This CDR3 has 15 amino acids. This CDR3 reads CASSRRTGAFTEAFF. DNA for the CDR3: TGTGCCAGCAGCCGACGGACAGGGGCTTTCACTGAAGCTTTCTTT.